This TCR beta chain is from a study of shared clonotypes between healthy human individuals. This clone was seen a single time. Its antigen is still unknown. Some 30,000 T cell genomes, or about 190 ng DNA, went into the sorted-subset replicate PCRs. Using immunoSEQ multiplex PCR, the repertoire was profiled, and TCRdb retains in-frame clones only, with some absent. The sample records about 1.5 million clones, 96% being singletons. Findings and caveats of the study: Approximately 5% was the fraction of naive CD4 clonotypes found shared across a few donors.

Trimming cost V 6 bases and J 5 bases, with 23 bases left between them. Per germline, CDR1 LNHDA and CDR2 SQIVND (reference sequence). The CDR3 runs to 17 residues. The gene calls are TRBV19 and TRBJ2-1, with D perhaps matching TRBD1 or TRBD2 (7 bases each). What was sequenced was naive CD4+ T cells sorted from blood. The sample's subset: CD45RA+ positively selected. The receptor was isolated from a man aged 25 to 40 in good health. The CDR3 loop reads CASSIRRGRAIDNEQFF. The CDR3 DNA reads TGTGCCAGTAGCATCCGCAGGGGGAGGGCAATTGACAATGAGCAGTTCTTC.